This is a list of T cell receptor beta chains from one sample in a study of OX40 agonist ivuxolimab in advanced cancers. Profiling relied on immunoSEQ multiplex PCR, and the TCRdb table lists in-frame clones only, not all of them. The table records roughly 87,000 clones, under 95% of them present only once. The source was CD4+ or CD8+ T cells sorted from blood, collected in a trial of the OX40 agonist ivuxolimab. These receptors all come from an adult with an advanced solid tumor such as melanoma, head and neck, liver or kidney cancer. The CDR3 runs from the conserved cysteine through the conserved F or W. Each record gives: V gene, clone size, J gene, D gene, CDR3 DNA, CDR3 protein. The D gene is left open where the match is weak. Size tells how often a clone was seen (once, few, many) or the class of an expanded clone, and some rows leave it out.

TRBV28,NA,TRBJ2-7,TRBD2,TGTGCCAGCAGTCGAGCGGGGGTAGCGGGAGGCTACGAGCAGTACTTC,CASSRAGVAGGYEQYF
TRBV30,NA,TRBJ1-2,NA,TGTGCCTGGAATCCGGGACTGAGGACGATCTACACCTTC,CAWNPGLRTIYTF
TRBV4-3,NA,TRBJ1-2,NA,TGCGCCAGCAGCCAAGACCGGACAGCCGCTATGTACACCTTC,CASSQDRTAAMYTF
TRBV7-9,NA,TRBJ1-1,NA,TGTGCCAGCAGCTTTGTGAACACTGAAGCTTTCTTT,CASSFVNTEAFF
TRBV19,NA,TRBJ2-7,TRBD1,TGTGCCAGTAGTCTTCGACAGGGCAGGGTCGATGGCGAGCAGTACTTC,CASSLRQGRVDGEQYF
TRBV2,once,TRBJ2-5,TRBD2,TGTGCCAGCAGTGAATCCGGAGCGGGAGGAGCGGAGACCCAGTACTTC,CASSESGAGGAETQYF
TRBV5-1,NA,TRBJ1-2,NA,TGCGCCAGCAGCTTGGGACAGAATAATGGCTACACCTTC,CASSLGQNNGYTF
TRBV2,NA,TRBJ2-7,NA,TGTGCCAGCAGTGTTCTTGAAGGCGAGCAGTACTTC,CASSVLEGEQYF
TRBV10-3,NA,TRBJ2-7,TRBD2,TGTGCCACCCTCCGGACTAGCGCACACCACTACGAGCAGTACTTC,CATLRTSAHHYEQYF
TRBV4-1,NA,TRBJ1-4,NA,TGCGCCAGCAGCCAAGATCAGAGCCTCGGGGGGCCGGATGAAAAACTGTTTTTT,CASSQDQSLGGPDEKLFF
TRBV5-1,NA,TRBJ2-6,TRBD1,TGCGCCAGCGGGGGACAGGGGGCCTCCTCTGGGGCCAACGTCCTGACTTTC,CASGGQGASSGANVLTF
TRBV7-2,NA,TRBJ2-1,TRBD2,TGTGCCAGCAGCTTAGATGGACTAGCGGGGGACAATGAGCAGTTCTTC,CASSLDGLAGDNEQFF
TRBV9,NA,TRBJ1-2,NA,TGTGCCAGCAGCGCTCCACAATATGGCTACACCTTC,CASSAPQYGYTF
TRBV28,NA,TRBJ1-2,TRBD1,TGTGCCAGCAGCTACACTCCAGGGGGCGTCGGGGGCTACACCTTC,CASSYTPGGVGGYTF
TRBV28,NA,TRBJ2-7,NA,TGTGCCAGCAGTTTATCCCCAGGAGCGACCTACGAGCAGTACTTC,CASSLSPGATYEQYF
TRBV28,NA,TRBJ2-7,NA,TGTGCCAGCAGTTTACTCCAGGGGAGAGGGACCTACGAGCAGTACTTC,CASSLLQGRGTYEQYF
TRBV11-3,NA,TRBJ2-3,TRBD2,TGTGCCAGCAGTAGGCTAGCGGGAGCCGGTGCAGGAGATACGCAGTATTTT,CASSRLAGAGAGDTQYF
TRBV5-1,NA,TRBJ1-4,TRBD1,TGCGCCAGCAGTCGGGACAGGGAGAATGAAAAACTGTTTTTT,CASSRDRENEKLFF
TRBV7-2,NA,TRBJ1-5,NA,TGTGCCAGCAGCCCCGGTAGCAATCAGCCCCAGCATTTT,CASSPGSNQPQHF
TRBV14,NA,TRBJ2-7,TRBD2,TGTGCCAGCAGCTTGGGTAGCGGGGCCTACGAGCAGTACTTC,CASSLGSGAYEQYF
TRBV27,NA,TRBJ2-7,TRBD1,TGTGCCAGCACCACAGGGGGGATACCCTACGAGCAGTACTTC,CASTTGGIPYEQYF
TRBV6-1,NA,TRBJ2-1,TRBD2,TGTGCCAGCAGTGAACTAGCGGCCTCCTACAATGAGCAGTTCTTC,CASSELAASYNEQFF
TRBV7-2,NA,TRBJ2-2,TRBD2,TGTGCCAGCAGCTTAGCGCCGGGGGGGTCCACCGGGGAGCTGTTTTTT,CASSLAPGGSTGELFF
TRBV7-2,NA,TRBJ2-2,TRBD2,TGTGCCAGCAGCTTAGACGGGACTAGTTTTAGGACCGGGGAGCTGTTTTTT,CASSLDGTSFRTGELFF
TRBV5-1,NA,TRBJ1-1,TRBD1,TGCGCCAGCAGCTTGTTCGGGACAGGAAGGAACACTGAAGCTTTCTTT,CASSLFGTGRNTEAFF
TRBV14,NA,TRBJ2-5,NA,TGTGCCAGCACCCGGGACCCCCAAGAGACCCAGTACTTC,CASTRDPQETQYF
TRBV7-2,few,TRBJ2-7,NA,TGTGCCAGCAGCCTATCGTCGGGCTACGAGCAGTACTTC,CASSLSSGYEQYF
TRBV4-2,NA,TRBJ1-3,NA,TGTGCCAGCAGCCAAGATCTTAATAGAGGGGCTGGAAACACCATATATTTT,CASSQDLNRGAGNTIYF
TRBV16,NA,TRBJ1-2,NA,TGTGCCAGCAGCCAGGCTCGAATCTATGGCTACACCTTC,CASSQARIYGYTF
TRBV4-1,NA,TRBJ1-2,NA,TGCGCCAGCAGCCAAGCGCCCGGGACCTATGGCTACACCTTC,CASSQAPGTYGYTF
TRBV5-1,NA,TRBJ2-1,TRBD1,TGCGCCAGCAGCTTGGGGACAGGGTCCAACAATGAGCAGTTCTTC,CASSLGTGSNNEQFF
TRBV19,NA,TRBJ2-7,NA,TGTGCCAGTAGGGACAGCCGGGGATCCTACGAGCAGTACTTC,CASRDSRGSYEQYF
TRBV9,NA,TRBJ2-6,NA,TGTGCCAGCAGCCCGAGAGGTGGCTCTGGGGCCAACGTCCTGACTTTC,CASSPRGGSGANVLTF
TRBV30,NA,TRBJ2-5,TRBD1,TGTGCCTGGGGGGGCAGGACAGGGAATCAAGAGACCCAGTACTTC,CAWGGRTGNQETQYF
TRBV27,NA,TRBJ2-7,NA,TGTGCCAGCAGTTTCCCAGGGAATAAGCAGTACTTC,CASSFPGNKQYF
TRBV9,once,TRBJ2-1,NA,TGTGCCAGCAGCGTAGGTGGGGGGTCAGGCAATGAGCAGTTCTTC,CASSVGGGSGNEQFF
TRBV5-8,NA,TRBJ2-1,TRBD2,TGTGCCAGCAGCTCGGGGGGTCCGCTTGAGCAGTTCTTC,CASSSGGPLEQFF
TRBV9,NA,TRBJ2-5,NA,TGTGCCAGCAGCGTAGTAGGCCAGGGCCAAGAGACCCAGTACTTC,CASSVVGQGQETQYF
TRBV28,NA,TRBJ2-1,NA,TGTGCCAGCAGTTTATCGGGCGGCAACCAAGAGCAGTTCTTC,CASSLSGGNQEQFF
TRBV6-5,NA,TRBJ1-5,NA,TGTGCCAGCAGTCCGCGGGACGGAGACAATCAGCCCCAGCATTTT,CASSPRDGDNQPQHF
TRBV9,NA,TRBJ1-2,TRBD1,TGTGCCAGCAAGGGACAGGGCAACTATGGCTACACCTTC,CASKGQGNYGYTF
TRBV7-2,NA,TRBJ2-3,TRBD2,TGTGCCAGCAGCTTAGTCTGGCGGGGGGGCACAGATACGCAGTATTTT,CASSLVWRGGTDTQYF
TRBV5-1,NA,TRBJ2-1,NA,TGCGCCAGCAGCTTGGAGGGCCACAATGAGCAGTTCTTC,CASSLEGHNEQFF
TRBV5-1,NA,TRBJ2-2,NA,TGCGCCAGCAGCAACAGGGAAACGGACACCGGGGAGCTGTTTTTT,CASSNRETDTGELFF
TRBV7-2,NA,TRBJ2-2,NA,TGTGCCAGCAGCCCGCGGGTCAAGGTTGGGGTCGAGGCCGGGGAGCTGTTTTTT,CASSPRVKVGVEAGELFF
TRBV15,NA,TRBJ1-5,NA,TGTGCCACCAGGGGAGGAAATCAGCCCCAGCATTTT,CATRGGNQPQHF
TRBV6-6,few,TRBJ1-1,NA,TGTGCCAGCACCCAAGCAGGGAGGAACACTGAAGCTTTCTTT,CASTQAGRNTEAFF
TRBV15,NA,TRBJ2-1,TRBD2,TGTGCCACCAGCAGAGCTTGGGGGGAGGGCAATGAGCAGTTCTTC,CATSRAWGEGNEQFF
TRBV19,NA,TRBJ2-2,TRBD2,TGTGCCAGTACAGTCGGCGGGAGGGTAATGGCCGGGGAGCTGTTTTTT,CASTVGGRVMAGELFF
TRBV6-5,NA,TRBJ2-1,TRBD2,TGTGCCAGCAGTTACAGCGGGAGAGGCTACAATGAGCAGTTCTTC,CASSYSGRGYNEQFF
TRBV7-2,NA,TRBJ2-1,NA,TGTGCCAGCAGCTTAGGTTACAGTACTGATGAGCAGTTCTTC,CASSLGYSTDEQFF
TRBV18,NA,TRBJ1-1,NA,TGTGCCAGCTCACCATCGGGAGGTTCTGAAGCTTTCTTT,CASSPSGGSEAFF
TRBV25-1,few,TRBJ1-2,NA,TGTGCCAGCAGTGAGTCCCAGGGTATCTATGGCTACACCTTC,CASSESQGIYGYTF
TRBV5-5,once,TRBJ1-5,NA,TGTGCCAGCAGCTTGGGGGCGGGGGTTAGCAATCAGCCCCAGCATTTT,CASSLGAGVSNQPQHF
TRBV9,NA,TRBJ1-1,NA,TGTGCCAGCAGCGTCGACCAGGGCATTGGAGCTTTCTTT,CASSVDQGIGAFF
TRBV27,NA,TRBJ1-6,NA,TGTGCCAGCAGTGCCTCTGGGTGGAGCGATTCACCCCTCCACTTT,CASSASGWSDSPLHF
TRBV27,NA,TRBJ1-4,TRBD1,TGTGCCAGCAGTTCACACAGGGGGCGAGGTGAAAAACTGTTTTTT,CASSSHRGRGEKLFF
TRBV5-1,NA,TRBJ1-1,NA,TGCGCCAGCAGCCTGGGGGGACAACCTTCGATGAACACTGAAGCTTTCTTT,CASSLGGQPSMNTEAFF
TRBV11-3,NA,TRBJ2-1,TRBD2,TGTGCCAGCACCGCTAGCGGTTACAATGAGCAGTTCTTC,CASTASGYNEQFF
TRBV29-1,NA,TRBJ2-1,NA,TGCAGCGTTGACAGGGGAGGTGAGCAGTTCTTC,CSVDRGGEQFF